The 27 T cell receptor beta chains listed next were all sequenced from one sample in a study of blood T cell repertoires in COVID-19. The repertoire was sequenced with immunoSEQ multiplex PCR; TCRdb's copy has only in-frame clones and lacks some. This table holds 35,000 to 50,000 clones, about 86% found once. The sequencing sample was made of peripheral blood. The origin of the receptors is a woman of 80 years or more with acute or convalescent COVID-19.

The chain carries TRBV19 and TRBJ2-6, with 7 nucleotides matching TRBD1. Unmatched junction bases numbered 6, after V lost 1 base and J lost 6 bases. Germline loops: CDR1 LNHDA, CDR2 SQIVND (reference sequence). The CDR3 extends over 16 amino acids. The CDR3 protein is CASSIVTGEEANVLTF. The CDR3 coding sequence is TGTGCCAGTAGTATAGTCACAGGGGAAGAGGCCAACGTCCTGACTTTC.

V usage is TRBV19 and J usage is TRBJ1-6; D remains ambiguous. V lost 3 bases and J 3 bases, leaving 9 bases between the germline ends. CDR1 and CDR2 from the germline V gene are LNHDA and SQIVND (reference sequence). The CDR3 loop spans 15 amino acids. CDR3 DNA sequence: TGTGCCAGTAGTATTGAGGGTGGCTATAATTCACCCCTCCACTTT. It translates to CASSIEGGYNSPLHF.

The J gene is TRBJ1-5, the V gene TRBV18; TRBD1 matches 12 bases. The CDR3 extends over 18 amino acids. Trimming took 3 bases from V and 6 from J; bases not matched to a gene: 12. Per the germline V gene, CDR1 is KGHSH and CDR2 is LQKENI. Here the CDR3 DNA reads TGTGCCAGCTCACCGGTCCCGGGACAGGGGGCGCATCGTCAGCCCCAGCATTTT. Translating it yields CASSPVPGQGAHRQPQHF.

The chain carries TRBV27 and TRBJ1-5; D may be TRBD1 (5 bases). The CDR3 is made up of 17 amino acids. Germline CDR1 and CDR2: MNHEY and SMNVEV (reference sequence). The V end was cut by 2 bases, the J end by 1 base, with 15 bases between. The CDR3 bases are TGTGCCAGCAGTTTAGGGCGGGGCCGGGGGAGCAATCAGCCCCAGCATTTT. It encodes CASSLGRGRGSNQPQHF.

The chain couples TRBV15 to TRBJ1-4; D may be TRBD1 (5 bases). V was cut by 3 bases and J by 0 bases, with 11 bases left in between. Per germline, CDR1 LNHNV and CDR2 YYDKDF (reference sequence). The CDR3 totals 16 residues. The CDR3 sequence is CATSSGRDSTNEKLFF. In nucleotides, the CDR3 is TGTGCCACCAGCAGCGGAAGGGACTCAACTAATGAAAAACTGTTTTTT.

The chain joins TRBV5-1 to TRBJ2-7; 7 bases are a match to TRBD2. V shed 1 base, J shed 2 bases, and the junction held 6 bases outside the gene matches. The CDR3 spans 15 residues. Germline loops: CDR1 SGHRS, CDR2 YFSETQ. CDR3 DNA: TGCGCCAGCAGCTTGAATGCGGGGGAAACCTACGAGCAGTACTTC. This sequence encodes CASSLNAGETYEQYF. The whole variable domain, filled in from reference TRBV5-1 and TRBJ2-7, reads KAGVTQTPRYLIKTRGQQVTLSCSPISGHRSVSWYQQTPGQGLQFLFEYFSETQRNKGNFPGRFSGRQFSNSRSEMNVSTLELGDSALYLCASSLNAGETYEQYFGPGTRLTVT.

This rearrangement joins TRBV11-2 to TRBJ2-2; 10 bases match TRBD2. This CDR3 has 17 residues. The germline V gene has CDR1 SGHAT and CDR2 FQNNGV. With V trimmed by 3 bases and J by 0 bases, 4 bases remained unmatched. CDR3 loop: CASSFLAGGTNTGELFF. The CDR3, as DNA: TGTGCCAGCAGCTTCTTAGCGGGGGGAACGAACACCGGGGAGCTGTTTTTT.

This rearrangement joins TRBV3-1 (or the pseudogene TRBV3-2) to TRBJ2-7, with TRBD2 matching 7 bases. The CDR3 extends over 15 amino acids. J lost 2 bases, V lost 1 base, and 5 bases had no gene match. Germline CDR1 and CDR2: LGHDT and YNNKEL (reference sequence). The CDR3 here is CASSQGGGIAYEQYF. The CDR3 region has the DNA TGTGCCAGCAGCCAAGGGGGGGGAATTGCCTACGAGCAGTACTTC.

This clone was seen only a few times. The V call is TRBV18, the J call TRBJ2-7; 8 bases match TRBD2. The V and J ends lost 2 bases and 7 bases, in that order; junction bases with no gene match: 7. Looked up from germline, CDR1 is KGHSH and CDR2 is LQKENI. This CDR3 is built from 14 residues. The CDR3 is CASSPDRGGNEQYF. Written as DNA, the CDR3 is TGTGCCAGCTCACCAGATCGGGGGGGTAATGAGCAGTACTTC. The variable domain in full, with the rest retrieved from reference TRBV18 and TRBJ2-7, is NAGVMQNPRHLVRRRGQEARLRCSPMKGHSHVYWYRQLPEEGLKFMVYLQKENIIDESGMPKERFSAEFPKEGPSILRIQQVVRGDSAAYFCASSPDRGGNEQYFGPGTRLTVT.

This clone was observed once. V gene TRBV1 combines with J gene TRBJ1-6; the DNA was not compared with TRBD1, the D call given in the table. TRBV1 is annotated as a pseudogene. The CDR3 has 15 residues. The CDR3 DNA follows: TGCACCAGCAGCCTTAACGGGACAGGGAATTCACCCCTCCACTTT. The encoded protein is CTSSLNGTGNSPLHF.

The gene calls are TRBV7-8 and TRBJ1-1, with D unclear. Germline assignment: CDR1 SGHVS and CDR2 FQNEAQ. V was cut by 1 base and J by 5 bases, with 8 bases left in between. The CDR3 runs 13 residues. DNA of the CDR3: TGTGCCAGCAGCTTAGGCGCGGAAACTGAAGCTTTCTTT. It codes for CASSLGAETEAFF.

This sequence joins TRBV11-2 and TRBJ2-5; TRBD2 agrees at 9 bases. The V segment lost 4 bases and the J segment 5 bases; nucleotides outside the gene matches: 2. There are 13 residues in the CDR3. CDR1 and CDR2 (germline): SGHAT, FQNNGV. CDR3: CASSSGLAETQYF. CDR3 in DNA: TGTGCCAGCAGCTCCGGACTAGCGGAGACCCAGTACTTC.

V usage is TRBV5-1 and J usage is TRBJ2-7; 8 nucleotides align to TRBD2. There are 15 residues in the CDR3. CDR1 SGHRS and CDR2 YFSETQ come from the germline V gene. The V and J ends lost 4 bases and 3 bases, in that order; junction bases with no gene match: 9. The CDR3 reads CASSGGVAGLYEQYF. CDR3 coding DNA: TGCGCCAGCAGCGGCGGGGTAGCGGGGCTCTACGAGCAGTACTTC.

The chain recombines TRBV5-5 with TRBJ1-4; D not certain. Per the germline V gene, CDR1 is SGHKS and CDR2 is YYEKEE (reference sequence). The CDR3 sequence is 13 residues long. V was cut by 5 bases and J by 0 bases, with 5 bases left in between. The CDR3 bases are TGTGCCAGCAGTCCATCAACTAATGAAAAACTGTTTTTT. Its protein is CASSPSTNEKLFF. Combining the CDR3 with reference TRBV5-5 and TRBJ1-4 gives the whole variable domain DAGVTQSPTHLIKTRGQQVTLRCSPISGHKSVSWYQQVLGQGPQFIFQYYEKEERGRGNFPDRFSARQFPNYSSELNVNALLLGDSALYLCASSPSTNEKLFFGSGTQLSVL.

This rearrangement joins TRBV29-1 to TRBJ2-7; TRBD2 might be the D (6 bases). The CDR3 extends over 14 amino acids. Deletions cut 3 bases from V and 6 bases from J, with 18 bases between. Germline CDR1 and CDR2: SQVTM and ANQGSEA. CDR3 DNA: TGCAGCGTTGAGAGCGGGCAGGATGGGGGCGAGCAGTACTTC. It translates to CSVESGQDGGEQYF.

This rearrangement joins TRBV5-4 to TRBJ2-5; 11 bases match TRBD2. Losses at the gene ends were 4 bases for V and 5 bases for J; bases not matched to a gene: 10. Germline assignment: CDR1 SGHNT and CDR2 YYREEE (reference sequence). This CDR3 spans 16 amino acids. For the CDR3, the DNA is TGTGCCAGCAGCCCGGAGGTAGCGGGGGGGCCCGAGACCCAGTACTTC. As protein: CASSPEVAGGPETQYF.

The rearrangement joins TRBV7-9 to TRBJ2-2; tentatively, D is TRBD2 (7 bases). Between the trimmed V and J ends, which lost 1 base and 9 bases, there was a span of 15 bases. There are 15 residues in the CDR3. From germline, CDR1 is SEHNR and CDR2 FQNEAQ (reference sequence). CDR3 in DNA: TGTGCCAGCAGCTTAGAGTCCGGGGGGCGCCGGGAGCTGTTTTTT. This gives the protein CASSLESGGRRELFF. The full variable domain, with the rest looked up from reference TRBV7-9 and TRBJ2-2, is DTGVSQNPRHKITKRGQNVTFRCDPISEHNRLYWYRQTLGQGPEFLTYFQNEAQLEKSRLLSDRFSAERPKGSFSTLEIQRTEQGDSAMYLCASSLESGGRRELFFGEGSRLTVL.

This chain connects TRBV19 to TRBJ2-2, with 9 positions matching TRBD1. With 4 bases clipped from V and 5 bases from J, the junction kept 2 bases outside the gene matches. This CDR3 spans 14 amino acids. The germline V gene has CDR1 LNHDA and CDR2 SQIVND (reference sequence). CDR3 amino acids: CASSTGTGTGELFF. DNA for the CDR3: TGTGCCAGTAGTACGGGGACAGGGACCGGGGAGCTGTTTTTT.

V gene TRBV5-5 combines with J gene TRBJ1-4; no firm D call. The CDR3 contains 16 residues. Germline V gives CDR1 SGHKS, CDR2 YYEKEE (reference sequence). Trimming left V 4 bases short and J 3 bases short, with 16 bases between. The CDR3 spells CASSQAPLRANEKLFF. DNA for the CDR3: TGTGCCAGCAGCCAAGCCCCCTTGAGGGCTAATGAAAAACTGTTTTTT. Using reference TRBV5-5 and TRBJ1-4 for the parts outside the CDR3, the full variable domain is DAGVTQSPTHLIKTRGQQVTLRCSPISGHKSVSWYQQVLGQGPQFIFQYYEKEERGRGNFPDRFSARQFPNYSSELNVNALLLGDSALYLCASSQAPLRANEKLFFGSGTQLSVL.

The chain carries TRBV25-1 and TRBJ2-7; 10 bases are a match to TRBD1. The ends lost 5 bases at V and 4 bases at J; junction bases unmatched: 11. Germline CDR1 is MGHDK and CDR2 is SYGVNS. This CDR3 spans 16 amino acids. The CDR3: CASSPFQDRGFYEQYF. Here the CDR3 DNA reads TGTGCCAGCAGTCCCTTCCAGGACAGGGGGTTTTACGAGCAGTACTTC.

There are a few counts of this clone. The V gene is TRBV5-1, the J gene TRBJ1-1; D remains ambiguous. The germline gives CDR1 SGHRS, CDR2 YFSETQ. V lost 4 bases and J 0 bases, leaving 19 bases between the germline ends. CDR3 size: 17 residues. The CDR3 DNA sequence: TGCGCCAGCAGCCCGGGAAGGTTATCGGCCCTGAACACTGAAGCTTTCTTT. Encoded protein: CASSPGRLSALNTEAFF.

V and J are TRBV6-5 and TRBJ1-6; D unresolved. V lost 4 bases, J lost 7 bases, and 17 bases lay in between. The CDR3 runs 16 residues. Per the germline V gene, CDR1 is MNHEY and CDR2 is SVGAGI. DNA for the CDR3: TGTGCCAGCAGTTTACCCCGGGCCCGCGGGAATTCACCCCTCCACTTT. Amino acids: CASSLPRARGNSPLHF.

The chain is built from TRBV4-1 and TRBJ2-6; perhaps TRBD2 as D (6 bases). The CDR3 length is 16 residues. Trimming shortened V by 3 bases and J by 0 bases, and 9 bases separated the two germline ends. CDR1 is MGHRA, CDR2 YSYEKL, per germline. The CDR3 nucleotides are TGCGCCAGCAGCCAGACGGGAGTCTCTGGGGCCAACGTCCTGACTTTC. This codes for CASSQTGVSGANVLTF.

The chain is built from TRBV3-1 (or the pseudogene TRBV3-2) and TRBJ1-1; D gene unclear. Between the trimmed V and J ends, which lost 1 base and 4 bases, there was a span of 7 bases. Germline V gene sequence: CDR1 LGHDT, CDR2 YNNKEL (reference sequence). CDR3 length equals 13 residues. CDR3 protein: CASSQGRSTEAFF. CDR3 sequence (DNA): TGTGCCAGCAGCCAAGGGAGGTCCACTGAAGCTTTCTTT.

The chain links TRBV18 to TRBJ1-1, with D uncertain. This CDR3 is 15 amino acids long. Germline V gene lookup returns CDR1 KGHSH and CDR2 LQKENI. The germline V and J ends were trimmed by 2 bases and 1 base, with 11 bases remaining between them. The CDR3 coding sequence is TGTGCCAGCTCACCAGGGTCGGGAGGGAACACTGAAGCTTTCTTT. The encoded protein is CASSPGSGGNTEAFF.

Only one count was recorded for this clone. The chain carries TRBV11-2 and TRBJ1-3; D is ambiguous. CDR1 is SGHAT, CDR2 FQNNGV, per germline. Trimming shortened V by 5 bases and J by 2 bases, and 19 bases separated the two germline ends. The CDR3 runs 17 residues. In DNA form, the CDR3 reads TGTGCCAGCAGCCGACCCCGGGGAGGTCAGGCTGGAAACACCATATATTTT. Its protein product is CASSRPRGGQAGNTIYF. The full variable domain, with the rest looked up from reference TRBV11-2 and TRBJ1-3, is EAGVAQSPRYKIIEKRQSVAFWCNPISGHATLYWYQQILGQGPKLLIQFQNNGVVDDSQLPKDRFSAERLKGVDSTLKIQPAKLEDSAVYLCASSRPRGGQAGNTIYFGEGSWLTVV.

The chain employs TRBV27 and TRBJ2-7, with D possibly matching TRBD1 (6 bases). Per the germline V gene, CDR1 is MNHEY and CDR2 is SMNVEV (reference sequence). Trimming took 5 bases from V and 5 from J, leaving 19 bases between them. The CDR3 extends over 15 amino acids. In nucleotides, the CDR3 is TGTGCCAGCAGTCCCACGTTATTGACAGGCCACGAGCAGTACTTC. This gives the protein CASSPTLLTGHEQYF.